The clone carrying this T cell receptor beta chain is a singleton in its sample. The antigen remains unidentified. This specimen comes from a study of Graves' ophthalmopathy and Graves' hyperthyroidism. The study's findings and limits: In blood appeared most of the expanded thyroid clonotypes whose frequency exceeded 0.001.

Investigators amplified TCR beta CDR3 regions from RNA transcripts. A first-round RT-PCR used HTBI primers, followed by a second-round multiplex PCR. One entry per CDR3 protein, called by TCRdb with MiXCR from the multiplex PCR reads. The profile shows around 590,000 distinct CDR3 sequences, about 35% of them singletons. V lost 6 bases and J lost 2; bases outside the gene matches: 9. The CDR3 is 15 residues long. The clonotype comes from an adult man with Graves' hyperthyroidism. Source material: peripheral blood or thyroid tissue (not recorded which). The chain couples TRBV12-3 or TRBV12-4 to TRBJ2-5, with 7 bases identical to TRBD1. This CDR3 is CASSSGTVTQETQYF. In DNA, the CDR3 is TGTGCCAGCAGCTCCGGGACAGTAACGCAAGAGACCCAGTACTTC.